The present T cell receptor beta chain was sequenced within a study of cytomegalovirus exposure and HLA in healthy donors. This clone was seen only once. Sequencing used immunoSEQ multiplex PCR; TCRdb keeps in-frame clones, though not all of them. This sample carries tens of thousands of clones, roughly 95% of them seen once, and the ten largest clones take roughly 4.5%. The CDR3 extends over 17 amino acids. With 3 bases clipped from V and 0 bases from J, the junction kept 7 bases outside the gene matches. CDR1 and CDR2 (germline): SGHKS, YYEKEE (reference sequence). The donors were members of the roughly 120-subject validation cohort (separate from the roughly 700-subject first cohort).

The V and J genes are TRBV5-5 and TRBJ2-4; 9 nucleotides align to TRBD2. The TCR was taken from a woman between 18 and 29 years old in good health and CMV-seropositive. Sequencing used PBMCs. The CDR3 coding sequence is TGTGCCAGCAGCTCCGATAGCGGGAGTGCAGCCAAAAACATTCAGTACTTC. Its protein is CASSSDSGSAAKNIQYF.